This paragraph reports one T cell receptor (beta chain). The sample belongs to a study of blood T cell repertoires in COVID-19. Across the study: There were acute and convalescent COVID-19 samples, and they came from the United States, Italy and Spain. Nucleic acid was either cDNA or gDNA, and it came from T cells, B-cell-depleted T cells, or PBMCs.

V lost 3 bases and J lost 11; bases outside the gene matches: 12. CDR3 length: 15 amino acids. The germline CDR1 and CDR2 sequences are SGHKS and YYEKEE (reference sequence). How the authors handled the data: By means of reference gene primer amplification, nucleated cell counts were estimated. Clones were sequenced by immunoSEQ multiplex PCR, and TCRdb holds only the in-frame ones, with some missing. That table supplies the V and J calls and clone size; D and trimming were determined from the DNA. The data hold around 100,000 clones, with approximately 80% observed a single time. The sequenced sample consisted of peripheral blood. The receptor was isolated from a woman in her 70s with acute or convalescent COVID-19. This rearrangement joins TRBV5-5 to TRBJ1-1; 11 positions agree with TRBD1. For the CDR3, the DNA is TGTGCCAGCAGCTCCGGACAGGGGGCCTCTCAAATGGCTTTCTTT. Translated: CASSSGQGASQMAFF.